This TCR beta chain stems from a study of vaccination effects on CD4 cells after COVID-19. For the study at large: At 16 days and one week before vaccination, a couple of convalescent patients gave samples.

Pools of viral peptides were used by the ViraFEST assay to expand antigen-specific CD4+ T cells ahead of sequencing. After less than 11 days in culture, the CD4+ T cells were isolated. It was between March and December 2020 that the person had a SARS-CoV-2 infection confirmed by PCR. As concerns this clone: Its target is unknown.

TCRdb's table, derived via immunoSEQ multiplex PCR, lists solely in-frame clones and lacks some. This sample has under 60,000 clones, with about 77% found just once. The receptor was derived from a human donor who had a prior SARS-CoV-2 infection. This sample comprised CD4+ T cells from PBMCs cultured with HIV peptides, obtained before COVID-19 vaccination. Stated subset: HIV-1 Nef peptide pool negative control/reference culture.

The CDR3 DNA is TGTGCCAGCAGCTTAACCGGACCCCGAATCAACCCCACCTACGAGCAGTACTTC. Amino acid sequence: CASSLTGPRINPTYEQYF. The chain is built from TRBV11-3 and TRBJ2-7; D remains unclear. The length of the CDR3 is 18 residues. Germline values: CDR1 SGHNT, CDR2 YENEEA. V lost 2 bases to trimming and J lost 2 bases, with 22 bases between them.